A selection of T cell receptor beta chains follows, all from one sample in a study of T cell responses to AZD1222 COVID-19 vaccine. Profiling relied on immunoSEQ multiplex PCR, and the TCRdb table lists in-frame clones only, not all of them. The repertoire has around 110,000 clones, almost 90% of them found once; the top ten carry approximately 9.6%. This specimen was peripheral blood, taken on day 0 of AZD1222 vaccination. These receptors all stem from an adult in good health. The CDR3 runs from the conserved cysteine through the conserved F or W. The order of the fields is D gene, V gene, J gene, clone size, CDR3 DNA, CDR3 protein. A D gene is named only where the DNA matches it firmly. Size is stated for part of the rows, as once, few or many counts, or as a class when the clone is expanded.

d_gene: TRBD1; v_gene: TRBV14; j_gene: TRBJ1-2; abundance: NA; CDR3nt: TGTGCCAGCAGTAGCGGACAGGGGGATGGCTACACCTTC; CDR3aa: CASSSGQGDGYTF
d_gene: NA; v_gene: TRBV4-1; j_gene: TRBJ2-3; abundance: NA; CDR3nt: TGCGCCAGCAGCCAAGAAAGTGGGATCGGCGGCACACGAATCACAGATACGCAGTATTTT; CDR3aa: CASSQESGIGGTRITDTQYF
d_gene: TRBD1; v_gene: TRBV4-2; j_gene: TRBJ2-7; abundance: NA; CDR3nt: TGTGCCAGCAGCCAAGATGGGACAGGGGGCGCTGAGCAGTACTTC; CDR3aa: CASSQDGTGGAEQYF
d_gene: NA; v_gene: TRBV5-1; j_gene: TRBJ1-6; abundance: NA; CDR3nt: TGCGCCAGCAGCTTGGCCGAGCCTGGCAGGGAGAGAAATTCACCCCTCCACTTT; CDR3aa: CASSLAEPGRERNSPLHF
d_gene: NA; v_gene: TRBV9; j_gene: TRBJ1-6; abundance: NA; CDR3nt: TGTGCCAGCAGCGTAGGACAGGCTAATTCACCCCTCCACTTT; CDR3aa: CASSVGQANSPLHF
d_gene: TRBD2; v_gene: TRBV30; j_gene: TRBJ2-2; abundance: NA; CDR3nt: TGTGCCTGGAGTCCGGCTCGGGCGGGAGTATTCGGCGGGGAGCTGTTTTTT; CDR3aa: CAWSPARAGVFGGELFF
d_gene: NA; v_gene: TRBV5-6; j_gene: TRBJ2-1; abundance: NA; CDR3nt: TGTGCCAGCAGCAGCCTGACAGGCGAACTTAACAATGAGCAGTTCTTC; CDR3aa: CASSSLTGELNNEQFF
d_gene: NA; v_gene: TRBV5-5; j_gene: TRBJ2-7; abundance: few; CDR3nt: TGTGCCAGCAGCCACAGAACCTACGAGCAGTACTTC; CDR3aa: CASSHRTYEQYF
d_gene: NA; v_gene: TRBV16; j_gene: TRBJ1-2; abundance: NA; CDR3nt: TGTGCCAGCAGCCAATCCCAGGCTAACTATGGCTACACCTTC; CDR3aa: CASSQSQANYGYTF
d_gene: NA; v_gene: TRBV3-1/TRBV3-2; j_gene: TRBJ2-7; abundance: NA; CDR3nt: TGTGCCAGCAGCCCCCGCTCGGGAGCCAACTACGAGCAGTACTTC; CDR3aa: CASSPRSGANYEQYF
d_gene: NA; v_gene: TRBV19; j_gene: TRBJ2-1; abundance: NA; CDR3nt: TGTGCCAGTAGTCCCGACAAACTACAGGGATTCTCCTACAATGAGCAGTTCTTC; CDR3aa: CASSPDKLQGFSYNEQFF
d_gene: TRBD1; v_gene: TRBV6-5; j_gene: TRBJ1-3; abundance: NA; CDR3nt: TGTGTTACTCGTGAGGGGGCTGTAAAAAACACCATATATTTT; CDR3aa: CVTREGAVKNTIYF
d_gene: NA; v_gene: TRBV7-2; j_gene: TRBJ1-4; abundance: NA; CDR3nt: TGTGCCAGCAGCTTATCGGGGACTAATGAAAAACTGTTTTTT; CDR3aa: CASSLSGTNEKLFF
d_gene: NA; v_gene: TRBV4-3; j_gene: TRBJ2-5; abundance: NA; CDR3nt: TGCGCCAGCAGCCAAGATCTGCAGGGGAGATACCAAGAGACCCAGTACTTC; CDR3aa: CASSQDLQGRYQETQYF
d_gene: TRBD1; v_gene: TRBV11-2; j_gene: TRBJ1-2; abundance: NA; CDR3nt: TGTGCCAGCAGCCCGGGACAGGGTACTAATGGCTACACCTTC; CDR3aa: CASSPGQGTNGYTF
d_gene: NA; v_gene: TRBV7-9; j_gene: TRBJ1-1; abundance: NA; CDR3nt: TGTGCCAGCATCGGGGCGGGATATCGAGCTTTCTTT; CDR3aa: CASIGAGYRAFF
d_gene: TRBD1; v_gene: TRBV7-9; j_gene: TRBJ2-1; abundance: NA; CDR3nt: TGTGCCAGCAGCTTGACAGGGAAAGTCTTC; CDR3aa: CASSLTGKVF
d_gene: TRBD1; v_gene: TRBV7-8; j_gene: TRBJ1-1; abundance: NA; CDR3nt: TGTGCCAGCAGCTTAAGGGACAGGGGGGTGAACACTGAAGCTTTCTTT; CDR3aa: CASSLRDRGVNTEAFF
d_gene: NA; v_gene: TRBV6-2/TRBV6-3; j_gene: TRBJ2-1; abundance: NA; CDR3nt: TGTGCCAGCAGCCCGGGCAGGGGAGGTGTGAATGAGCAGTTCTTC; CDR3aa: CASSPGRGGVNEQFF
d_gene: NA; v_gene: TRBV7-9; j_gene: TRBJ1-5; abundance: NA; CDR3nt: TGTGCCAGCAGCCACTGGGGAGGGTCTTCCAATCAGCCCCAGCATTTT; CDR3aa: CASSHWGGSSNQPQHF
d_gene: TRBD1; v_gene: TRBV19; j_gene: TRBJ2-7; abundance: NA; CDR3nt: TGTGCCAGTAGTGTTCCGGGACAGCTCTACGAGCAGTACTTC; CDR3aa: CASSVPGQLYEQYF
d_gene: TRBD1; v_gene: TRBV27; j_gene: TRBJ2-7; abundance: NA; CDR3nt: TGTGCCAGTTGGGGACAGGGGCCGAACATTTACGAGCAGTACTTC; CDR3aa: CASWGQGPNIYEQYF
d_gene: NA; v_gene: TRBV3-1/TRBV3-2; j_gene: TRBJ2-5; abundance: NA; CDR3nt: TGTGCCAGCAGCCAGACTAGGGTCGGGAAAGAGACCCAGTACTTC; CDR3aa: CASSQTRVGKETQYF
d_gene: NA; v_gene: TRBV5-1; j_gene: TRBJ2-3; abundance: NA; CDR3nt: TGCGCCAGCAGCTTGGTGGCCCACTTTGGCACAGATACGCAGTATTTT; CDR3aa: CASSLVAHFGTDTQYF
d_gene: TRBD2; v_gene: TRBV5-1; j_gene: TRBJ2-7; abundance: NA; CDR3nt: TGCGCCAGCAGCTCGGGGGGGCCCTTCTACGAGCAGTACTTC; CDR3aa: CASSSGGPFYEQYF
d_gene: NA; v_gene: TRBV9; j_gene: TRBJ2-2; abundance: NA; CDR3nt: TGTGCCAGCAGCCCCCTGTTGGTAGCGCTGAACACCGGGGAGCTGTTTTTT; CDR3aa: CASSPLLVALNTGELFF
d_gene: NA; v_gene: TRBV6-5; j_gene: TRBJ2-2; abundance: NA; CDR3nt: TGTGCCAGCAGTTTTGACAGAACCGGGGAGCTGTTTTTT; CDR3aa: CASSFDRTGELFF
d_gene: NA; v_gene: TRBV7-3; j_gene: TRBJ1-1; abundance: NA; CDR3nt: TGTGCCAGCAGCTTAAACCGACAGTCGACTGAAGCTTTCTTT; CDR3aa: CASSLNRQSTEAFF
d_gene: NA; v_gene: TRBV27; j_gene: TRBJ2-1; abundance: once; CDR3nt: TGTGCCAGCACCTCTCCTCTCTTCGATGAGCAGTTCTTC; CDR3aa: CASTSPLFDEQFF
d_gene: NA; v_gene: TRBV5-6; j_gene: TRBJ2-6; abundance: once; CDR3nt: TGTGCCAGCAGTTTACCTAGCTCTGGGGCCAACGTCCTGACTTTC; CDR3aa: CASSLPSSGANVLTF
d_gene: NA; v_gene: TRBV6-2/TRBV6-3; j_gene: TRBJ2-1; abundance: NA; CDR3nt: TGTGCCAGCAGCTTAGCACCCGGCCAGGGGAGCTCCTACAATGAGCAGTTCTTC; CDR3aa: CASSLAPGQGSSYNEQFF
d_gene: NA; v_gene: TRBV30; j_gene: TRBJ1-5; abundance: NA; CDR3nt: TGTGCCTGGAGTGTACAGAATAACCAGCCCCAGCATTTT; CDR3aa: CAWSVQNNQPQHF
d_gene: NA; v_gene: TRBV24-1; j_gene: TRBJ1-6; abundance: NA; CDR3nt: TGTGCCACCAGTGAGGCTAAACGCAGGGTTTCGGGTCCGAGCTCCTATAATTCACCCCTCCACTTT; CDR3aa: CATSEAKRRVSGPSSYNSPLHF
d_gene: TRBD1; v_gene: TRBV7-9; j_gene: TRBJ1-2; abundance: once; CDR3nt: TGTGCCAGCAGCTTAAAAGAACCGGGACAGGGCGGTGGCTACACCTTC; CDR3aa: CASSLKEPGQGGGYTF
d_gene: TRBD2; v_gene: TRBV5-1; j_gene: TRBJ2-5; abundance: NA; CDR3nt: TGCCCCAGCAGCCCGGGGGGGGACCCCCAAGAGACCCAGTACTTC; CDR3aa: CPSSPGGDPQETQYF
d_gene: NA; v_gene: TRBV5-1; j_gene: TRBJ1-6; abundance: once; CDR3nt: TGCGCCAGCAGCTTGATCCCAGGTCAGGATAATTCACCCCTCCACTTT; CDR3aa: CASSLIPGQDNSPLHF
d_gene: TRBD1; v_gene: TRBV28; j_gene: TRBJ1-2; abundance: NA; CDR3nt: TGTGCCAGCCGACAGGGAATCAACTATGGCTACACCTTC; CDR3aa: CASRQGINYGYTF
d_gene: TRBD2; v_gene: TRBV3-1/TRBV3-2; j_gene: TRBJ2-6; abundance: NA; CDR3nt: TGTGCCAGCAGCCAAGATAGGGAGGGCTCTGGGGCCAACGTCCTGACTTTC; CDR3aa: CASSQDREGSGANVLTF
d_gene: NA; v_gene: TRBV5-6; j_gene: TRBJ1-5; abundance: NA; CDR3nt: TGTGCCAGCATCGAGAGGTGGAGCAATCAGCCCCAGCATTTT; CDR3aa: CASIERWSNQPQHF
d_gene: TRBD2; v_gene: TRBV2; j_gene: TRBJ2-1; abundance: NA; CDR3nt: TGTGCCAGCCTTTTCACTAGCGGGGGCTCCTACAATGAGCAGTTCTTC; CDR3aa: CASLFTSGGSYNEQFF
d_gene: TRBD2; v_gene: TRBV10-3; j_gene: TRBJ2-1; abundance: NA; CDR3nt: TGTGCCACGGGGACTAGCGGGACCTACAATGAGCAGTTCTTC; CDR3aa: CATGTSGTYNEQFF